These 3 T cell receptor beta chains originate from one sample sequenced in a study of cytomegalovirus exposure and HLA in healthy donors. Repertoires were generated with immunoSEQ multiplex PCR, while TCRdb's copy carries only in-frame clones and drops some. The repertoire holds a few hundred thousand clones, approximately 84% seen once, with 12% in the top ten. The sample comprised PBMCs. These receptor sequences come from a man between 18 and 29 years old in good health and CMV-seropositive.

This chain connects TRBV10-1 to TRBJ1-1; 8 nucleotides line up with TRBD1. Germline loops: CDR1 WNHNN, CDR2 SYGVQD (reference sequence). Losses at the gene ends were 5 bases for V and 0 bases for J; bases not matched to a gene: 2. The CDR3 is 14 residues long. CDR3 bases: TGCGCCAGCAGTTCGACAGGGGTGAACACTGAAGCTTTCTTT. Translated: CASSSTGVNTEAFF.

The rearrangement links TRBV5-1 to TRBJ2-5; TRBD2 matches at 8 bases. CDR3 length equals 16 residues. Per germline, CDR1 SGHRS and CDR2 YFSETQ. V shed 0 bases, J shed 0 bases, and the junction held 4 bases outside the gene matches. The CDR3 loop is CASSLGLAGNQETQYF. CDR3 coding DNA: TGCGCCAGCAGCTTGGGTTTAGCGGGAAACCAAGAGACCCAGTACTTC.

The chain links TRBV7-8 to TRBJ2-7; either TRBD1 or TRBD2 may fit D (6 bases each). Trimming stripped 0 bases from V and 0 bases from J, with 12 bases between. The germline V gene encodes CDR1 SGHVS and CDR2 FQNEAQ. This CDR3 has 16 residues. CDR3 residues: CASSLAGGWSSYEQYF. The CDR3 bases are TGTGCCAGCAGCTTAGCGGGGGGCTGGAGCTCCTACGAGCAGTACTTC. Looking up the rest from reference TRBV7-8 and TRBJ2-7 gives the full variable domain: GAGVSQSPRYKVAKRGQDVALRCDPISGHVSLFWYQQALGQGPEFLTYFQNEAQLDKSGLPSDRFFAERPEGSVSTLKIQRTQQEDSAVYLCASSLAGGWSSYEQYFGPGTRLTVT.